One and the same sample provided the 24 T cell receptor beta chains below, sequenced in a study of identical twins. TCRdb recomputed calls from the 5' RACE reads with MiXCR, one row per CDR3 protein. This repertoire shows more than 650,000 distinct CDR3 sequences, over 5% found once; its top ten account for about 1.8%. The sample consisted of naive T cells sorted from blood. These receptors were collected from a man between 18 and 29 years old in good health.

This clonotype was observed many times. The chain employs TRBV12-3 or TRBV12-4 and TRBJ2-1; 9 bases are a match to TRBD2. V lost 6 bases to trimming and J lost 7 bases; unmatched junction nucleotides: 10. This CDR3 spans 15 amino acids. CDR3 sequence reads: CASSPDSGRRNEQFF. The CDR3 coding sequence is TGTGCCAGCAGCCCTGATAGCGGGAGACGTAATGAGCAGTTCTTC.

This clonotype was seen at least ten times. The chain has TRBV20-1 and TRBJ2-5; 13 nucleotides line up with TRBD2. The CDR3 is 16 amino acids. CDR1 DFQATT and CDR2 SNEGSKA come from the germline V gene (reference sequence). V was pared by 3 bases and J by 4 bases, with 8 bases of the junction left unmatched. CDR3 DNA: TGCAGTGCTAGGGGTAGGACTAGCGGGAGACCAGAGACCCAGTACTTC. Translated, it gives CSARGRTSGRPETQYF.

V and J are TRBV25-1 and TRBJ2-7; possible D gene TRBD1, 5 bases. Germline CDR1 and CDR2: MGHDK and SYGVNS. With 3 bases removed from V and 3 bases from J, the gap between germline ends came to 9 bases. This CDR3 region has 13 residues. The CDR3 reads CASSETAFYEQYF. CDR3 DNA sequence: TGTGCCAGCAGTGAGACAGCCTTCTACGAGCAGTACTTC.

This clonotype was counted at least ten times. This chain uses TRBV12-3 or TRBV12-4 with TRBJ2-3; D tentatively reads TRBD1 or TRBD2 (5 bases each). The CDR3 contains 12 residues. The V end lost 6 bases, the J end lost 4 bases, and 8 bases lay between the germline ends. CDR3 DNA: TGTGCCAGCAGGGGGGAAGCAGATACGCAGTATTTT. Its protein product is CASRGEADTQYF.

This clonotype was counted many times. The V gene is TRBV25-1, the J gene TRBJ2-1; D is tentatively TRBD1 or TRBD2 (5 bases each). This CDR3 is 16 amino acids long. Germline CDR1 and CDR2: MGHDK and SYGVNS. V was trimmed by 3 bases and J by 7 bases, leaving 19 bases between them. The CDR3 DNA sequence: TGTGCCAGCAGTGATGAGAGGGGACGGAACAAGAATGAGCAGTTCTTC. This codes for CASSDERGRNKNEQFF.

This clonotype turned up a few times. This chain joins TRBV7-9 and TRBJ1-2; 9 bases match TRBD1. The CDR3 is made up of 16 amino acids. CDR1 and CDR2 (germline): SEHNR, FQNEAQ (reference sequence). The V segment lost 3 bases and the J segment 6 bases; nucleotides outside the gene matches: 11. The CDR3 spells CASSLSLGTGMNGYTF. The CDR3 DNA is TGTGCCAGCAGCTTGTCCCTCGGGACAGGGATGAATGGCTACACCTTC.

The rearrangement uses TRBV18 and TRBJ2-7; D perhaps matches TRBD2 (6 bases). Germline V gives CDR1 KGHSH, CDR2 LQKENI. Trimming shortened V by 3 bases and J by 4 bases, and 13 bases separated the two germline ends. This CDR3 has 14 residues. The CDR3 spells CASSPGSGPYEQYV. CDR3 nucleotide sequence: TGTGCCAGCTCACCCGGTAGCGGACCATACGAGCAGTACGTC.

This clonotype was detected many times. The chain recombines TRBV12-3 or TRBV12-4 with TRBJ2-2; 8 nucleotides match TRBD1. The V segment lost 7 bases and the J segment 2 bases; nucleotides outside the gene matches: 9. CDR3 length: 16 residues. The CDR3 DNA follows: TGTGCCAGCACCCACACAGGGGGTCGAAACACCGGGGAGCTGTTTTTT. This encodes CASTHTGGRNTGELFF.

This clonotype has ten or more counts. CDR3 coding DNA: TGCAGTGCTAGGCACCCCCAAGAGACCCAGTACTTC. Translating gives CSARHPQETQYF. J is TRBJ2-5 and V is TRBV20-1; D is unresolved. This CDR3 has 12 amino acids. V was shortened by 3 bases and J by 1 base, with 6 bases between the two germline ends. Germline V CDR1 and CDR2: DFQATT, SNEGSKA (reference sequence).

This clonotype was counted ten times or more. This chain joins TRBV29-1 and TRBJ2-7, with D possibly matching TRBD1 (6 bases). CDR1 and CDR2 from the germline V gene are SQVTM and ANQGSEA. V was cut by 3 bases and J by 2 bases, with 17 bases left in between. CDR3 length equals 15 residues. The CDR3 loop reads CSVESAGATPYEQYF. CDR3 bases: TGCAGCGTTGAGTCAGCAGGGGCGACACCCTACGAGCAGTACTTC.

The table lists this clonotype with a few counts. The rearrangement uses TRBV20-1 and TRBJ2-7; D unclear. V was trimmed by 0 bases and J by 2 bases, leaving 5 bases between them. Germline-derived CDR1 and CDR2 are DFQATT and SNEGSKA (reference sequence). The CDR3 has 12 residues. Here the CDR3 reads CSARDVAYEQYF. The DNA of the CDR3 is TGCAGTGCTAGAGATGTAGCCTACGAGCAGTACTTC.

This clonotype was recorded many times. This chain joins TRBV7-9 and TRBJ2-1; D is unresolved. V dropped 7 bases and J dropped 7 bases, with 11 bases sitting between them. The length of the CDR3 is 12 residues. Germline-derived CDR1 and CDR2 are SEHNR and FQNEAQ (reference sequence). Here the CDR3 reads CASTSNGNEQFF. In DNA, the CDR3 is TGTGCCAGCACCTCAAACGGAAATGAGCAGTTCTTC.

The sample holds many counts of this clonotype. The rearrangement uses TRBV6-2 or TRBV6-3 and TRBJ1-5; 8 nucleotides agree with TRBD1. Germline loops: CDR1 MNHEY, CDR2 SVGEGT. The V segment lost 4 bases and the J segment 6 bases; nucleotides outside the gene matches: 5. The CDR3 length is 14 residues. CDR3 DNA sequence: TGTGCCAGCAGTTTCGACAGGGGCGTTCAGCCCCAGCATTTT. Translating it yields CASSFDRGVQPQHF.

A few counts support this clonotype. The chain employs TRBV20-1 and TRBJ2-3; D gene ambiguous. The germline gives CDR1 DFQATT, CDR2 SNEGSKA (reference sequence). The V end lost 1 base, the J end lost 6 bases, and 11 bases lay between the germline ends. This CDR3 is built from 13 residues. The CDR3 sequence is CSARGPTPDTQYF. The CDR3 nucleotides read TGCAGTGCTAGAGGTCCCACACCCGATACGCAGTATTTT.

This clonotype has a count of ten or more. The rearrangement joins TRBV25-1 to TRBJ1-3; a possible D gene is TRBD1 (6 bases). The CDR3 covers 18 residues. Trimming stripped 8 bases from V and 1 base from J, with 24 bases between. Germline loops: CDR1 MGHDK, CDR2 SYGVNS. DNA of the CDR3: TGTGCCAGCGAAATACCCAGAGGGGGGTTAGAATCTGGAAACACCATATATTTT. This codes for CASEIPRGGLESGNTIYF.

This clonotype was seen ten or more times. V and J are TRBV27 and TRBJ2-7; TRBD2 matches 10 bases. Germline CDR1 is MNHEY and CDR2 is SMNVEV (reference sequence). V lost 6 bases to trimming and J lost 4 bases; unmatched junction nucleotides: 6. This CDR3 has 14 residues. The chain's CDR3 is CASRLAGAYYEQYV. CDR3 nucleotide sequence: TGTGCCAGCAGGCTAGCGGGGGCATATTACGAGCAGTACGTC.

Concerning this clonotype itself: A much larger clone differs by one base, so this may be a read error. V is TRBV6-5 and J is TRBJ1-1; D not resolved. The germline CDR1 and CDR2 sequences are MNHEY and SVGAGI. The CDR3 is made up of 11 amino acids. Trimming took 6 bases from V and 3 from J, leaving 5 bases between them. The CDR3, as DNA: TGTGCCAGCAGGGGGTACACTGAAGCTTTCTTT. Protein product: CASRGYTEAFF.

The CDR3 sequence: CASSQADREAEKLFF. The DNA of the CDR3 is TGCGCCAGCAGCCAAGCGGACAGGGAGGCTGAAAAACTGTTTTTT. V gene TRBV4-1 combines with J gene TRBJ1-4; 8 nucleotides align to TRBD1. Germline values: CDR1 MGHRA, CDR2 YSYEKL. This CDR3 has 15 amino acids. V was pared by 1 base and J by 7 bases, with 5 bases of the junction left unmatched.

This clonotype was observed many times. CDR3 nucleotides: TGCAGTGCTAGAGATATCCGGCTAGCGGGCACAGATACGCAGTATTTT. Translation: CSARDIRLAGTDTQYF. V usage is TRBV20-1 and J usage is TRBJ2-3; 7 bases match TRBD2. The germline V gene has CDR1 DFQATT and CDR2 SNEGSKA (reference sequence). The length of the CDR3 is 16 residues. J was trimmed by 1 base and V by 0 bases; bases with no gene match: 7.

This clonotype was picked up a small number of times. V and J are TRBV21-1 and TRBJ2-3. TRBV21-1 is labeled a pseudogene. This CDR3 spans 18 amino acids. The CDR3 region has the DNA TGTGCCAGCAGCAAACGGACGAAGCGCTGGTGGCGCACAGATACGCAGTATTTT. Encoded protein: CASSKRTKRWWRTDTQYF.

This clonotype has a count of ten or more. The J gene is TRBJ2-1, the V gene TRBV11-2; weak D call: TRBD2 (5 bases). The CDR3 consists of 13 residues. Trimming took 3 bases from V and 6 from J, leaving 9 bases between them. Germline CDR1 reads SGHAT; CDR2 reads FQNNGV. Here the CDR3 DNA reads TGTGCCAGCAGCTTGGAGCGGTTCAATGAGCAGTTCTTC. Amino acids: CASSLERFNEQFF.

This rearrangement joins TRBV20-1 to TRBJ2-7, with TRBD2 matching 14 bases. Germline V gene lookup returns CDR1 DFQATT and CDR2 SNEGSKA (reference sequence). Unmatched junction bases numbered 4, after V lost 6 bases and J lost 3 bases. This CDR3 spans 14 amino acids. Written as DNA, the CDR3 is TGCAGTGCGGCGACTAGCGGGAGGGGCTACGAGCAGTACGTC. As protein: CSAATSGRGYEQYV.

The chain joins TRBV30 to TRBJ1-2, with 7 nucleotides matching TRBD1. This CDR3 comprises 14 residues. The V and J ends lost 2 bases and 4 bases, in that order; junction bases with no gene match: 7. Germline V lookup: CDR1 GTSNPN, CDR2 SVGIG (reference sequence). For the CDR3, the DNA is TGTGCCTGGAGTCCAGGACAGGCGGGCTATGGCTACACCTTC. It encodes CAWSPGQAGYGYTF.

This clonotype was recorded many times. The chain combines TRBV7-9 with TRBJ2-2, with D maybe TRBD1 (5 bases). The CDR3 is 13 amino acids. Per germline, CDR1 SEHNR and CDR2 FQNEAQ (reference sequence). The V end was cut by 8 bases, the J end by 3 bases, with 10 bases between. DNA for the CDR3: TGTGCCAGCGTTAAAGGGGACACCGGGGAGCTGTTTTTT. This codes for CASVKGDTGELFF.